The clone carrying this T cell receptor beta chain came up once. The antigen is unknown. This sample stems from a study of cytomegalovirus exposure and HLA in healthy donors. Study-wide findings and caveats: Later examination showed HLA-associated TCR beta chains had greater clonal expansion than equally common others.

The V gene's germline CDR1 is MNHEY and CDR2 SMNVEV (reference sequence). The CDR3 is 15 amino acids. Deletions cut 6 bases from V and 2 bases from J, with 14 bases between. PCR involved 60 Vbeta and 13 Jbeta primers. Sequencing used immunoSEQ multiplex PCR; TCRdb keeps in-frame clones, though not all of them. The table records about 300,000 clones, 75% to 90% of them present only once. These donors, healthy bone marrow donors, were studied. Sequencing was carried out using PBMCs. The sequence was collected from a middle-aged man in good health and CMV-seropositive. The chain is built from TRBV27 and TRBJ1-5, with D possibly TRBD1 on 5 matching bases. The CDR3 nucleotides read TGTGCCAGCAGCCTCTGGGGGGGAGGCAATCAGCCCCAGCATTTT. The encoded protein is CASSLWGGGNQPQHF.